What follows are 30 T cell receptor beta chains derived from one specimen sequenced in a study of identical twins. TCRdb analysed the 5' RACE reads with MiXCR anew, one entry per CDR3 protein. The sample records 450,000 or so distinct CDR3 sequences, roughly 24% being singletons. These data also formed part of another study, on T cells expressing NK-cell markers.

The source material was CD4+ T cells sorted from blood. Source of these receptors: a woman younger than 30 in good health.

The V call is TRBV12-3 or TRBV12-4, the J call TRBJ1-4; 7 bases agree with TRBD1. CDR3 size: 13 residues. V dropped 5 bases and J dropped 8; count of bases not matched to a gene: 5. CDR3 nucleotides: TGTGCCAGCAGTGAACAGGGGAAGGAAAAACTGTTTTTT. As protein: CASSEQGKEKLFF.

This clonotype turned up a few times. V gene TRBV9 combines with J gene TRBJ1-5; TRBD1 agrees at 7 bases. Germline V gives CDR1 SGDLS, CDR2 YYNGEE. Germline trimming cut 5 bases from V and 2 bases from J; bases unmatched to any gene: 13. The CDR3 covers 17 residues. The CDR3 sequence is CASSRSEGAQGNQPQHF. In DNA form, the CDR3 reads TGTGCCAGCAGTCGAAGTGAGGGGGCGCAGGGCAATCAGCCCCAGCATTTT.

This clonotype appeared a few times. The chain is built from TRBV24-1 and TRBJ2-3; 7 nucleotides line up with TRBD1. Germline trimming cut 9 bases from V and 5 bases from J; bases unmatched to any gene: 16. Germline V gene data show CDR1 as KGHDR and CDR2 as SFDVKD. The length of the CDR3 is 16 residues. CDR3 sequence reads: CATSQLEAGGKDTQYF. CDR3 sequence (DNA): TGTGCCACCTCGCAACTTGAGGCAGGGGGAAAAGATACGCAGTATTTT.

This clonotype was detected a few times. J is TRBJ2-1 and V is TRBV24-1; a weak D match, TRBD1 (5 bases). The CDR3 spans 16 residues. The germline V gene has CDR1 KGHDR and CDR2 SFDVKD. The germline V and J ends were trimmed by 3 bases and 8 bases, with 19 bases remaining between them. The CDR3 loop is CATSDRRTTTGDEQFF. CDR3 coding DNA: TGTGCCACCAGTGATCGACGGACCACTACAGGCGATGAGCAGTTCTTC.

V gene TRBV11-2 combines with J gene TRBJ1-1; D is unresolved. This CDR3 is 14 amino acids long. Trimming pared 0 bases from V and 4 bases from J, leaving 9 bases between. Germline V gene data show CDR1 as SGHAT and CDR2 as FQNNGV. In DNA form, the CDR3 reads TGTGCCAGCAGCTTAGATCCCAGTAGCACTGAAGCTTTCTTT. This codes for CASSLDPSSTEAFF. The variable domain in full, completed from reference TRBV11-2 and TRBJ1-1, reads EAGVAQSPRYKIIEKRQSVAFWCNPISGHATLYWYQQILGQGPKLLIQFQNNGVVDDSQLPKDRFSAERLKGVDSTLKIQPAKLEDSAVYLCASSLDPSSTEAFFGQGTRLTVV.

This clonotype was seen a few times. The chain uses TRBV29-1 and TRBJ2-7, with D perhaps TRBD2 (7 bases). This CDR3 has 14 amino acids. CDR1 SQVTM and CDR2 ANQGSEA come from the germline V gene. Trimming cost V 4 bases and J 4 bases, with 17 bases left between them. CDR3 loop: CSVVGGRTGYEQYF. CDR3 in DNA: TGCAGCGTTGTGGGGGGGCGCACAGGATACGAGCAGTACTTC.

The chain carries TRBV6-5 and TRBJ2-3; perhaps D is TRBD1 or TRBD2 (5 bases each). This CDR3 comprises 16 residues. Looked up from germline, CDR1 is MNHEY and CDR2 is SVGAGI. V was clipped by 1 base and J by 0 bases, with 11 bases between them. CDR3 sequence (DNA): TGTGCCAGCAGTTACTTAGGGGACGTTAGCACAGATACGCAGTATTTT. It codes for CASSYLGDVSTDTQYF.

In this sample, this clonotype turned up many times. This chain joins TRBV25-1 and TRBJ1-5, with 8 bases that match TRBD1. This CDR3 region has 13 residues. CDR1 MGHDK and CDR2 SYGVNS come from the germline V gene. V lost 8 bases to trimming and J lost 7 bases; unmatched junction nucleotides: 7. Here the CDR3 DNA reads TGTGCCAGCGGGACAGGACCGGGACAGCCCCAGCATTTT. Its translation is CASGTGPGQPQHF.

This clonotype occurred a few times. The chain has TRBV12-3 or TRBV12-4 and TRBJ2-7; 7 bases map to TRBD2. J was trimmed by 4 bases and V by 3 bases; bases with no gene match: 6. This CDR3 spans 14 amino acids. The CDR3 nucleotides read TGTGCCAGCAGTTTCCGGGCTAGCGGTTACGAGCAGTACTTC. This translates into CASSFRASGYEQYF.

The sample holds a few counts of this clonotype. The chain joins TRBV2 to TRBJ2-7, with TRBD2 matching 7 bases. Germline V gene sequence: CDR1 SNHLY, CDR2 FYNNEI. V dropped 8 bases and J dropped 5; count of bases not matched to a gene: 15. The CDR3 runs 15 residues. The CDR3 loop reads CASERGWEGQDEQYF. The CDR3 DNA reads TGTGCCAGCGAAAGAGGATGGGAGGGCCAGGACGAGCAGTACTTC.

This chain uses TRBV4-3 with TRBJ2-2; D not resolved. V lost 0 bases to trimming and J lost 6 bases, with 5 bases between them. From germline, CDR1 is LGHNA and CDR2 YSLEER. This CDR3 is built from 13 residues. CDR3 sequence: CASSQETAGELFF. In nucleotides, the CDR3 is TGCGCCAGCAGCCAAGAAACGGCCGGGGAGCTGTTTTTT.

This clonotype was detected only a few times. V and J are TRBV7-9 and TRBJ1-2; D not certain. The CDR3 sequence is 14 residues long. Germline V lookup: CDR1 SEHNR, CDR2 FQNEAQ (reference sequence). The germline V and J ends were trimmed by 2 bases and 1 base, with 8 bases remaining between them. The CDR3 sequence: CASSLFALNYGYTF. Written as DNA, the CDR3 is TGTGCCAGCAGCTTATTCGCCCTTAACTATGGCTACACCTTC.

The chain uses TRBV20-1 and TRBJ2-1; 10 bases line up with TRBD2. V gave up 4 bases and J gave up 10 bases; unmatched junction bases: 7. There are 13 residues in the CDR3. CDR1 and CDR2 (germline): DFQATT, SNEGSKA (reference sequence). The CDR3 nucleotides read TGCAGTGCTATTGTAGCGGGGGGCCGGGAGCAGTTCTTC. It yields the protein CSAIVAGGREQFF.

The chain is built from TRBV6-1 and TRBJ2-7; 9 nucleotides align to TRBD2. Germline CDR1 and CDR2: MNHNS and SASEGT. This CDR3 region has 13 residues. V gave up 5 bases and J gave up 7 bases; unmatched junction bases: 6. The CDR3 coding sequence is TGTGCCAGCAGTCGTAGCGGGAGTAGTGAGCAGTACTTC. It codes for CASSRSGSSEQYF.

The V and J genes are TRBV29-1 and TRBJ2-3; TRBD2 matches at 8 bases. This CDR3 has 14 residues. Germline CDR1 SQVTM, CDR2 ANQGSEA. J lost 0 bases, V lost 5 bases, and 4 bases had no gene match. The CDR3 coding sequence is TGCAGCGTTATCGCGGGGGGAAGCACAGATACGCAGTATTTT. Encoded protein: CSVIAGGSTDTQYF.

This clonotype was found a few times. The chain recombines TRBV12-3 or TRBV12-4 with TRBJ2-7, with 7 bases aligning to TRBD2. Trimming removed 3 bases from V and 6 bases from J; junction bases left unmatched: 8. CDR3 length equals 14 residues. The CDR3 DNA is TGTGCCAGCAGTTTTGTGGGAGGGCCTGGCGAGCAGTACTTC. Translated, it gives CASSFVGGPGEQYF.

This clonotype was seen a handful of times. The chain recombines TRBV6-1 with TRBJ2-7; 14 nucleotides agree with TRBD2. Trimming cost V 7 bases and J 0 bases; bases outside gene matches: 8. The CDR3 is 17 residues long. In germline, CDR1 is MNHNS, CDR2 SASEGT. The CDR3 nucleotides are TGTGCCAGCACTGGACTAGCGGGGGGATCGAGCTCCTACGAGCAGTACTTC. Its protein product is CASTGLAGGSSSYEQYF.

The rearrangement links TRBV29-1 to TRBJ2-5, with 7 bases fitting TRBD2. Per germline, CDR1 SQVTM and CDR2 ANQGSEA. The length of the CDR3 is 14 residues. The V segment lost 0 bases and the J segment 5 bases; nucleotides outside the gene matches: 6. CDR3 region: CSVEDGLERETQYF. The CDR3 region has the DNA TGCAGCGTTGAAGATGGACTAGAAAGGGAGACCCAGTACTTC.

This clonotype was picked up a small number of times. The V call is TRBV20-1, the J call TRBJ2-3; D ambiguous. The germline V gene has CDR1 DFQATT and CDR2 SNEGSKA (reference sequence). Trimming stripped 5 bases from V and 2 bases from J, with 14 bases between. The CDR3 runs 14 residues. The CDR3 here is CSAVLDGHTDTQYF. The CDR3 region has the DNA TGCAGTGCTGTACTTGACGGGCACACAGATACGCAGTATTTT.

The chain has TRBV10-1 and TRBJ2-6, with a weak D call TRBD1 (5 bases). Germline assignment: CDR1 WNHNN and CDR2 SYGVQD (reference sequence). This CDR3 region has 18 residues. Trimming shortened V by 6 bases and J by 0 bases, and 18 bases separated the two germline ends. CDR3: CASRRQPRCCSGANVLTF. CDR3 in DNA: TGCGCCAGCAGAAGACAGCCCCGTTGCTGCTCTGGGGCCAACGTCCTGACTTTC.

This clonotype occurred a few times. The chain carries TRBV12-3 or TRBV12-4 and TRBJ2-3; 7 positions agree with TRBD2. V lost 5 bases, J lost 4 bases, and 15 bases stayed unmatched. The CDR3 contains 17 residues. The CDR3 nucleotides read TGTGCCAGCAGTCCCGGGGGAGCGGGGTACCGCTCAGATACGCAGTATTTT. It codes for CASSPGGAGYRSDTQYF.

This clonotype was detected only a few times. V and J are TRBV6-5 and TRBJ2-5; 11 positions agree with TRBD2. The CDR3 is made up of 16 amino acids. Germline lookup yields CDR1 MNHEY and CDR2 SVGAGI. V gave up 2 bases and J gave up 8 bases; unmatched junction bases: 10. CDR3 region: CASSYTPGTSGSTQYF. In DNA, the CDR3 is TGTGCCAGCAGTTACACCCCGGGGACTAGCGGCAGTACCCAGTACTTC.

The gene calls are TRBV9 and TRBJ2-3, with 8 bases identical to TRBD2. The CDR3 loop spans 15 amino acids. Germline assignment: CDR1 SGDLS and CDR2 YYNGEE. V trimming: 4 bases; J trimming: 2 bases; junction bases outside the gene matches: 6. DNA for the CDR3: TGTGCCAGCAGCCCTCGGGAGGGGACCACAGATACGCAGTATTTT. It is translated as CASSPREGTTDTQYF.

This clonotype was counted between two and nine times. The V gene is TRBV10-2, the J gene TRBJ2-3, with D tentatively TRBD1 or TRBD2 (6 bases each). V lost 5 bases and J 2 bases, leaving 17 bases between the germline ends. Looked up from germline, CDR1 is WSHSY and CDR2 is SAAADI. CDR3 length: 16 residues. This chain's CDR3 is CASSKEGGPSTDTQYF. The CDR3 DNA follows: TGCGCCAGCAGTAAGGAGGGGGGCCCCTCCACAGATACGCAGTATTTT.

The chain joins TRBV5-6 to TRBJ2-7; no reliable D call. Germline CDR1 and CDR2: SGHDT and YYEEEE. The CDR3 has 16 residues. Trimming pared 1 base from V and 3 bases from J, leaving 17 bases between. The chain's CDR3 is CASSLLQAQWGYEQYF. The DNA for the CDR3 is TGTGCCAGCAGCTTGCTCCAAGCCCAATGGGGCTACGAGCAGTACTTC. Together with reference TRBV5-6 and TRBJ2-7, the CDR3 gives the full variable domain: DAGVTQSPTHLIKTRGQQVTLRCSPKSGHDTVSWYQQALGQGPQFIFQYYEEEERQRGNFPDRFSGHQFPNYSSELNVNALLLGDSALYLCASSLLQAQWGYEQYFGPGTRLTVT.

J is TRBJ2-3 and V is TRBV15, with D unclear. The CDR3 length is 15 residues. The ends were cut back, 0 bases at V and 4 bases at J, with 11 bases in the middle. Germline CDR1 reads LNHNV; CDR2 reads YYDKDF (reference sequence). The CDR3 DNA reads TGTGCCACCAGCAGAGACATACACGGTTCAGATACGCAGTATTTT. Translated: CATSRDIHGSDTQYF.

V usage is TRBV4-3 and J usage is TRBJ2-7; D not resolved. This CDR3 has 14 amino acids. The V end was cut by 4 bases, the J end by 0 bases, with 10 bases between. Germline V gene sequence: CDR1 LGHNA, CDR2 YSLEER. CDR3 DNA sequence: TGCGCCAGCAGCCCCCAGGCCTTCTCCTACGAGCAGTACTTC. It translates to CASSPQAFSYEQYF.

J is TRBJ2-7 and V is TRBV29-1; D possibly matches TRBD1 or TRBD2 (5 bases each). The CDR3 is 12 amino acids. Germline CDR1 and CDR2: SQVTM and ANQGSEA. Trimming pared 7 bases from V and 0 bases from J, leaving 10 bases between. The DNA of the CDR3 is TGCAGCGGAGGGGCCCTCTCCTACGAGCAGTACTTC. The encoded protein is CSGGALSYEQYF.

This clonotype was observed a handful of times. The chain is built from TRBV20-1 and TRBJ2-3; no firm D call. CDR3 length: 11 residues. V lost 2 bases, J lost 2 bases, and 2 bases lay in between. The germline V gene encodes CDR1 DFQATT and CDR2 SNEGSKA (reference sequence). CDR3 sequence (DNA): TGCAGTGCTAGAAACACAGATACGCAGTATTTT. It is translated as CSARNTDTQYF.

The chain links TRBV2 to TRBJ2-5, with 7 bases lining up with TRBD1. This CDR3 has 11 residues. J gave up 13 bases and V 0 bases, and 2 bases lay outside the gene matches. Germline CDR1 and CDR2: SNHLY and FYNNEI. The CDR3 DNA is TGTGCCAGCAGTGAAGCGGGACAGTGGTACTTC. Amino acid sequence: CASSEAGQWYF.